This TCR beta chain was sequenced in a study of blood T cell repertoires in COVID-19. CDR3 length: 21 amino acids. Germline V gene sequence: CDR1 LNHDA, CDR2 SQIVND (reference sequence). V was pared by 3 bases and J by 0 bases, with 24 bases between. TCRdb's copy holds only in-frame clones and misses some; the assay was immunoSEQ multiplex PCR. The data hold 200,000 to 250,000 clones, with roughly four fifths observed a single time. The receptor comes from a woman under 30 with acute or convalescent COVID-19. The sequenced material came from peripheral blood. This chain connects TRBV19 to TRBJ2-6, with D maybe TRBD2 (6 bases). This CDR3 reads CASSIIIFRAGGNSGANVLTF. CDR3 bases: TGTGCCAGTAGTATTATAATTTTTCGAGCGGGTGGCAACTCTGGGGCCAACGTCCTGACTTTC. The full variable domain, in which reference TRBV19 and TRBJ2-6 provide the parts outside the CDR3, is DGGITQSPKYLFRKEGQNVTLSCEQNLNHDAMYWYRQDPGQGLRLIYYSQIVNDFQKGDIAEGYSVSREKKESFPLTVTSAQKNPTAFYLCASSIIIFRAGGNSGANVLTFGAGSRLTVL.